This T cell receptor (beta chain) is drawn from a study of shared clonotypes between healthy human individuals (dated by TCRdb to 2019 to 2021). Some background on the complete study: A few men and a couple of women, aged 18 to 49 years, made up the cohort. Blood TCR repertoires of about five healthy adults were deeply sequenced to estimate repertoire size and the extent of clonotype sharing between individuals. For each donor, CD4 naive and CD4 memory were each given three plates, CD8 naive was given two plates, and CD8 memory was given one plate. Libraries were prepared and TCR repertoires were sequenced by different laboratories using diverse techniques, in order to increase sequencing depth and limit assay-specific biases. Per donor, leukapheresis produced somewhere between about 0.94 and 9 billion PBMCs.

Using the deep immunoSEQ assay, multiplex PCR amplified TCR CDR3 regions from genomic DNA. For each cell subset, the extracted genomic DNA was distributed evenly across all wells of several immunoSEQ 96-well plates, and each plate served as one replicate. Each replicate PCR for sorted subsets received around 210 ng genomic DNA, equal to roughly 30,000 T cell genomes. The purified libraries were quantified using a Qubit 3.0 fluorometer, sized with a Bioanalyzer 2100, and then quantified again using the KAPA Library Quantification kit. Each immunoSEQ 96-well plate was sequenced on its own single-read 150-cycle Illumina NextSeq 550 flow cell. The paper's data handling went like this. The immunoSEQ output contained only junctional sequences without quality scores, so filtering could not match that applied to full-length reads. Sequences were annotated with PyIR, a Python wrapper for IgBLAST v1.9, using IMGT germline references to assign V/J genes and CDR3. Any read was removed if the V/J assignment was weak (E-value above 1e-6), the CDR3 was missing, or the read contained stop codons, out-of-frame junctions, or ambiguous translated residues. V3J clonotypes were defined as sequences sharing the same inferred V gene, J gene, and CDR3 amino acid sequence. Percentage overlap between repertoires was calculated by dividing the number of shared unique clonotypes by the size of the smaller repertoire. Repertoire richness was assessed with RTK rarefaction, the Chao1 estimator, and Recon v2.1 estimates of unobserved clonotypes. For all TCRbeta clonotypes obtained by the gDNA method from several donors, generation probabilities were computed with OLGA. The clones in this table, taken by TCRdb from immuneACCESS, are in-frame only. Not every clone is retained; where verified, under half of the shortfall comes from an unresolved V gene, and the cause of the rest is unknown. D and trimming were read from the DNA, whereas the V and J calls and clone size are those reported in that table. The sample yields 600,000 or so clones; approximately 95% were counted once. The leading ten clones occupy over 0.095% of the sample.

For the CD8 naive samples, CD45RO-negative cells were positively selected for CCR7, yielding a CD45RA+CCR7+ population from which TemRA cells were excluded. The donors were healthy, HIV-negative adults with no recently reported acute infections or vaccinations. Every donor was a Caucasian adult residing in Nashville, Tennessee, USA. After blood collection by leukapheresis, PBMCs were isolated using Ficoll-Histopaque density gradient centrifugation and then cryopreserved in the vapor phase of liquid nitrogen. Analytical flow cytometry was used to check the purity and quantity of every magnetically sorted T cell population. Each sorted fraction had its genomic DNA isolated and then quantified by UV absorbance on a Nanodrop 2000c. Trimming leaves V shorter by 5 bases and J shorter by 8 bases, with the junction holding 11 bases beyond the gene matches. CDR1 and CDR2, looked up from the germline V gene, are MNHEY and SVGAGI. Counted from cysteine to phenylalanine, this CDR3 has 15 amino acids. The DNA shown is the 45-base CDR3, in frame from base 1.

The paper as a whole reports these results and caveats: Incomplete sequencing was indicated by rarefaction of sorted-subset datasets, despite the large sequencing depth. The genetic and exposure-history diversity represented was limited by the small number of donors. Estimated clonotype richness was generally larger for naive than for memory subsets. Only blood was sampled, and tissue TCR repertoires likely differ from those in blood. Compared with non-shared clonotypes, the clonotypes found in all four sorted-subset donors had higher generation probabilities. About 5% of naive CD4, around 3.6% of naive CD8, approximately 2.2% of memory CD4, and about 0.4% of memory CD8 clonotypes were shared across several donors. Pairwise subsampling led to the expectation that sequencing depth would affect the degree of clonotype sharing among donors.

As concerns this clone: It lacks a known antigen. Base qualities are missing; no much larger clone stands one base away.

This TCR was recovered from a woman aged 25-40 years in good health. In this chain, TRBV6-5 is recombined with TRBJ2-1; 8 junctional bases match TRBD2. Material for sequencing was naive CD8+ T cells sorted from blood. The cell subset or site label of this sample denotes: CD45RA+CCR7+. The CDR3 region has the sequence CASSVREGGLDEQFF. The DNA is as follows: TGTGCCAGCAGTGTACGGGAGGGCGGGTTAGATGAGCAGTTCTTC.